These 22 T cell receptor beta chains were sequenced from one sample in a study of siplizumab effects on memory and regulatory T cells. Measured with immunoSEQ multiplex PCR; TCRdb has only the in-frame clones, and not every one. In the table there are some 100,000 clones, approximately 91% of which are singletons. Sequencing input: non-Treg CD4+ T cells sorted from blood. The receptors come from a human donor in good health.

This chain uses TRBV27 with TRBJ2-7; 7 positions agree with TRBD2. The CDR3 has 13 amino acids. CDR1 MNHEY and CDR2 SMNVEV come from the germline V gene (reference sequence). Trimming cost V 6 bases and J 4 bases; bases outside gene matches: 6. The CDR3 protein is CASSAGETYEQYF. CDR3 sequence (DNA): TGTGCCAGCAGCGCGGGAGAAACGTACGAGCAGTACTTC.

The chain uses TRBV28 and TRBJ2-2; D possibly corresponds to TRBD2 (7 bases). V dropped 6 bases and J dropped 5 bases, with 22 bases sitting between them. CDR1 and CDR2 from the germline V gene are MDHEN and SYDVKM. This CDR3 is 17 amino acids long. The CDR3 nucleotides read TGTGCCAGCAGAACCCCGGGGGGCGGGAGCGGTACCGGGGAGCTGTTTTTT. This translates into CASRTPGGGSGTGELFF.

The rearrangement joins TRBV11-1 to TRBJ2-1; 8 bases align to TRBD2. CDR1 and CDR2 from the germline V gene are SGHAT and FQDESV (reference sequence). The CDR3 spans 12 residues. Losses at the gene ends were 6 bases for V and 7 bases for J; bases not matched to a gene: 2. The CDR3 sequence is CASRTSVNEQFF. The CDR3 DNA follows: TGTGCCAGCAGGACTAGCGTTAATGAGCAGTTCTTC.

This clone was seen only once. The chain couples TRBV30 to TRBJ1-3; D is perhaps TRBD1 (6 bases). The CDR3 consists of 13 residues. V was pared by 3 bases and J by 4 bases, with 10 bases between. Germline assignment: CDR1 GTSNPN and CDR2 SVGIG (reference sequence). Written as DNA, the CDR3 is TGTGCCTGGAGCAGGGGATCCGGAAACACCATATATTTT. It codes for CAWSRGSGNTIYF.

This rearrangement joins TRBV6-5 to TRBJ2-4; 8 positions match TRBD1. CDR1 is MNHEY, CDR2 SVGAGI, per germline. The CDR3 is made up of 13 amino acids. The junction had 5 bases not matched to a gene; V was cut back by 5 bases and J by 8 bases. CDR3 bases: TGTGCCAGCAGTAGACAGGGGCTGGACATTCAGTACTTC. Translating it yields CASSRQGLDIQYF.

The rearrangement joins TRBV7-2 to TRBJ2-1; D call uncertain. The CDR3 spans 12 residues. Germline loops: CDR1 SGHTA, CDR2 FQGNSA. V was clipped by 2 bases and J by 8 bases, with 7 bases between them. This CDR3 is CASSLMRDEQFF. The CDR3 DNA reads as TGTGCCAGCAGCTTAATGCGCGATGAGCAGTTCTTC. Using reference TRBV7-2 and TRBJ2-1 for the parts outside the CDR3, the full variable domain is GAGVSQSPSNKVTEKGKDVELRCDPISGHTALYWYRQSLGQGLEFLIYFQGNSAPDKSGLPSDRFSAERTGGSVSTLTIQRTQQEDSAVYLCASSLMRDEQFFGPGTRLTVL.

The chain joins TRBV7-2 to TRBJ2-5; TRBD1 is a possible D gene (6 bases). V was trimmed by 2 bases and J by 0 bases, leaving 7 bases between them. Germline CDR1 is SGHTA and CDR2 is FQGNSA. The CDR3 is made up of 14 amino acids. The CDR3 region is CASSLNRDQETQYF. CDR3 nucleotide sequence: TGTGCCAGCAGCTTAAACAGGGACCAAGAGACCCAGTACTTC. The whole variable domain, remainder taken from reference TRBV7-2 and TRBJ2-5, is GAGVSQSPSNKVTEKGKDVELRCDPISGHTALYWYRQSLGQGLEFLIYFQGNSAPDKSGLPSDRFSAERTGGSVSTLTIQRTQQEDSAVYLCASSLNRDQETQYFGPGTRLLVL.

This clone was picked up a small number of times. The V and J genes are TRBV7-2 and TRBJ2-1; D is possibly TRBD2 (5 bases). Germline V gene lookup returns CDR1 SGHTA and CDR2 FQGNSA. The CDR3 sequence is 15 residues long. Trimming stripped 1 base from V and 9 bases from J, with 16 bases between. In nucleotides, the CDR3 is TGTGCCAGCAGCTTAGTTGATGTTAGGAGCGGTGAGCAGTTCTTC. Translating gives CASSLVDVRSGEQFF.

The DNA of the CDR3 is TGTGCCTGGAGTGGGGGGACAGCCTCCGAAGTCCAGCATTTT. It yields the protein CAWSGGTASEVQHF. This chain joins TRBV30 and TRBJ1-5; 7 bases line up with TRBD1. The germline V gene has CDR1 GTSNPN and CDR2 SVGIG (reference sequence). J was trimmed by 12 bases and V by 1 base; bases with no gene match: 12. This CDR3 has 14 residues. Using reference TRBV30 and TRBJ1-5 for the parts outside the CDR3, the full variable domain is SQTIHQWPATLVQPVGSPLSLECTVEGTSNPNLYWYRQAAGRGLQLLFYSVGIGQISSEVPQNLSASRPQDRQFILSSKKLLLSDSGFYLCAWSGGTASEVQHFGDGTRLSIL.

This chain uses TRBV5-1 with TRBJ2-2; 10 bases are a match to TRBD1. V was pared by 2 bases and J by 5 bases, with 6 bases of the junction left unmatched. The length of the CDR3 is 16 residues. Germline V CDR1 and CDR2: SGHRS, YFSETQ. The CDR3 spells CASSFDRGRLTGELFF. DNA for the CDR3: TGCGCCAGCAGCTTTGACAGGGGGCGATTGACCGGGGAGCTGTTTTTT.

The rearrangement joins TRBV4-1 to TRBJ2-5, with TRBD1 as a possible D gene (5 bases). The V gene lost 0 bases and the J gene lost 2 bases, with 7 bases spanning the gap. Germline CDR1 reads MGHRA; CDR2 reads YSYEKL. The CDR3 has 14 residues. CDR3: CASSQDRDQETQYF. The CDR3, as DNA: TGCGCCAGCAGCCAAGACAGGGATCAAGAGACCCAGTACTTC.

Here the CDR3 DNA reads TGTGCCAGCGGCTACGGTTCCTACAATGAGCAGTTCTTC. This sequence encodes CASGYGSYNEQFF. The genes are TRBV2 and TRBJ2-1; D call uncertain. The CDR3 consists of 13 residues. The V and J ends lost 8 bases and 1 base respectively, with 9 bases between them. Germline CDR1 is SNHLY and CDR2 is FYNNEI. Filled out from reference TRBV2 and TRBJ2-1, the complete variable domain reads EPEVTQTPSHQVTQMGQEVILRCVPISNHLYFYWYRQILGQKVEFLVSFYNNEISEKSEIFDDQFSVERPDGSNFTLKIRSTKLEDSAMYFCASGYGSYNEQFFGPGTRLTVL.

The CDR3 spells CAWSGGRYEQYF. CDR3 coding DNA: TGTGCCTGGAGTGGGGGTAGGTACGAGCAGTACTTC. This chain connects TRBV30 to TRBJ2-7; D unresolved. V lost 1 base to trimming and J lost 4 bases, with 8 bases between them. Germline V lookup: CDR1 GTSNPN, CDR2 SVGIG (reference sequence). The CDR3 loop spans 12 amino acids.

The rearrangement uses TRBV6-1 and TRBJ1-1, with unresolved D. This CDR3 contains 13 residues. The germline V and J ends were trimmed by 5 bases and 0 bases, with 7 bases remaining between them. From germline, CDR1 is MNHNS and CDR2 SASEGT. The CDR3 nucleotides read TGTGCCAGCAGTCGAGGGATGAACACTGAAGCTTTCTTT. Translation: CASSRGMNTEAFF.

The chain links TRBV19 to TRBJ1-5, with TRBD1 as a possible D gene (6 bases). From germline, CDR1 is LNHDA and CDR2 SQIVND (reference sequence). The CDR3 covers 15 residues. Between the trimmed V and J ends, which lost 3 bases and 3 bases, there was a span of 12 bases. The CDR3 DNA is TGTGCCAGTAGTATTTCAGGGGCACACAATCAGCCCCAGCATTTT. Amino acids: CASSISGAHNQPQHF.

The chain recombines TRBV4-2 with TRBJ1-4; D is uncertain. Trimming removed 1 base from V and 8 bases from J, with 11 bases in between. CDR3 length: 14 residues. The germline V gene has CDR1 LGHNA and CDR2 YNFKEQ. In DNA form, the CDR3 reads TGTGCCAGCAGCCAAGGTATCGATTGGGAAAAACTGTTTTTT. Its translation: CASSQGIDWEKLFF.

The chain has TRBV7-3 and TRBJ1-1, with unresolved D. V was pared by 3 bases and J by 1 base, with 6 bases between. CDR1 is SGHTA, CDR2 FQGTGA, per germline. There are 13 residues in the CDR3. CDR3 in amino acids: CASSLAENTEAFF. CDR3 bases: TGTGCCAGCAGCTTGGCGGAGAACACTGAAGCTTTCTTT.

This chain links TRBV28 with TRBJ1-2, with TRBD1 as a possible D gene (6 bases). The germline V gene has CDR1 MDHEN and CDR2 SYDVKM. The CDR3 has 14 amino acids. V lost 7 bases and J 7 bases, leaving 19 bases between the germline ends. The CDR3 sequence: CASTVQGTVAGYTF. In nucleotides, the CDR3 is TGTGCCAGCACCGTACAGGGCACGGTGGCTGGCTACACCTTC.

This rearrangement joins TRBV29-1 to TRBJ1-2; D remains ambiguous. Germline-derived CDR1 and CDR2 are SQVTM and ANQGSEA. The CDR3 runs to 14 residues. Trimming stripped 0 bases from V and 0 bases from J, with 8 bases between. Written as DNA, the CDR3 is TGCAGCGTTGAAGATGTGAATGCTAACTATGGCTACACCTTC. The encoded protein is CSVEDVNANYGYTF.

The DNA of the CDR3 is TGTGCCAGTAGTACAGGACAGGGAGGGACCCAGTACTTC. Residues: CASSTGQGGTQYF. This sequence joins TRBV19 and TRBJ2-5; 8 bases fit TRBD1. V shed 4 bases and J 7 bases; nucleotides not matched to a gene: 5. This CDR3 has 13 residues. Per the germline V gene, CDR1 is LNHDA and CDR2 is SQIVND (reference sequence).

The genes are TRBV4-3 and TRBJ1-2; D remains ambiguous. Germline V CDR1 and CDR2: LGHNA, YSLEER. With 1 base removed from V and 8 bases from J, the gap between germline ends came to 14 bases. The CDR3 sequence is 14 residues long. In DNA form, the CDR3 reads TGCGCCAGCAGCCAAGTAGGCAGGTCCTCGGGCTACACCTTC. Protein: CASSQVGRSSGYTF.

The gene calls are TRBV11-2 and TRBJ2-5; D is unresolved. The germline V gene has CDR1 SGHAT and CDR2 FQNNGV. The CDR3 sequence is 13 residues long. V was clipped by 8 bases and J by 2 bases, with 12 bases between them. The CDR3 here is CASSRRFQETQYF. The CDR3 nucleotides read TGTGCCAGCTCTCGACGGTTTCAAGAGACCCAGTACTTC.